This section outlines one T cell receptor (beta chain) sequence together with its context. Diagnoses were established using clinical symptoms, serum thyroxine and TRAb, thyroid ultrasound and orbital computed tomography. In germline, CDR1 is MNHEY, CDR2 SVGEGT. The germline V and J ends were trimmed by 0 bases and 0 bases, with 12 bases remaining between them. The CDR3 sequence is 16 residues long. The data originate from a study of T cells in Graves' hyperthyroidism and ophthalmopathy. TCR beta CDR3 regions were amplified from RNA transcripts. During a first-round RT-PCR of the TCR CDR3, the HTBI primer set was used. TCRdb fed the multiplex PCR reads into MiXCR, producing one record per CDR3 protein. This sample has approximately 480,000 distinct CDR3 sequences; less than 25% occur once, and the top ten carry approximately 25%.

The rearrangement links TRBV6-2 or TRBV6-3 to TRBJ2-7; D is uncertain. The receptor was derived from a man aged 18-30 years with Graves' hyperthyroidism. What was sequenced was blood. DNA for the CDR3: TGTGCCAGCAGTTACTCGATGGTTAGGAGCTCCTACGAGCAGTACTTC. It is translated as CASSYSMVRSSYEQYF.